This TCR beta chain was recorded in a study of OX40 agonist ivuxolimab in advanced cancers. Study overall: The patients' treatment was ivuxolimab, an agonistic anti-OX40 (CD134) antibody. Treatment received earlier with anti-PD-1, anti-PD-L1 or anti-CTLA-4 agents was allowed, and over 30% had some. Patients were roughly 87% male with ages roughly 20 to 90, mean around 58. General study findings and limits: At 0.1 to 3.0 mg/kg, clonal expansion of CD4+ and CD8+ blood T cells had occurred by week 6.

Sequencing used immunoSEQ multiplex PCR; TCRdb keeps in-frame clones, though not all of them. The repertoire holds roughly 84,000 clones, with over 70% as singletons. The CDR3 length is 14 residues. V was clipped by 6 bases and J by 5 bases, with 16 bases between them. Germline-derived CDR1 and CDR2 are SEHNR and FQNEAQ (reference sequence). A word on this clone: What it recognizes is unknown.

Sequenced material: CD4+ or CD8+ T cells sorted from blood, taken in a trial of the OX40 agonist ivuxolimab. The chain has TRBV7-9 and TRBJ1-2, with D possibly being TRBD1 (5 bases). This clonotype was obtained from an adult with an advanced solid tumor such as melanoma, head and neck, liver or kidney cancer. In DNA form, the CDR3 reads TGTGCCAGCAGAGCCGGGGGGTCCGATTATGGCTACACCTTC. Residues: CASRAGGSDYGYTF.